The 25 T cell receptor beta chains reported below all come from one sample, sequenced in a study of vaccination effects on CD4 cells after COVID-19. These receptors are not linked to any known antigen. Clones were sequenced by immunoSEQ multiplex PCR, and TCRdb holds only the in-frame ones, with some missing. The repertoire holds 50,000 or so clones, 65% to 75% seen once, with 5% to 5.5% in the top ten. CD4+ T cells were isolated after around 10 days of culture. The infection with SARS-CoV-2 (confirmed by PCR) occurred in this person between March and December 2020. The cohort was immunized with two doses of either the BNT162b2 or mRNA-1273 vaccine. Sequencing was performed on CD4+ T cells from PBMCs cultured without peptide, taken after COVID-19 vaccination. Receptors originate from a human donor who had a prior SARS-CoV-2 infection.

The count of this clone is one. The V gene is TRBV9, the J gene TRBJ2-5; TRBD2 is a possible D gene (6 bases). The V end lost 4 bases, the J end lost 5 bases, and 21 bases lay between the germline ends. The CDR3 has 16 amino acids. CDR1 and CDR2 (germline): SGDLS, YYNGEE. Written as DNA, the CDR3 is TGTGCCAGCAGCCCAAACATAGGGACTCTTCGGGAGACCCAGTACTTC. It is translated as CASSPNIGTLRETQYF.

Turning to this clone: Relative to the germline gene, one junction end is altered; a read error may explain this. The V and J genes are TRBV5-1 and TRBJ2-3; the D gene is possibly TRBD1 (6 bases). Germline values: CDR1 SGHRS, CDR2 YFSETQ. The CDR3 loop spans 15 amino acids. The CDR3 DNA follows: TGCGCCAGCAGCTTGAGGGACACGGGCACGGATACGCAGTATTTT. Translating gives CASSLRDTGTDTQYF.

This clone occurred a few times. As DNA, the CDR3 is TGTGCCAGCAGGGATATAGCGGGAGGGCCCTATGAGCAGTTCTTC. Translated: CASRDIAGGPYEQFF. The V and J genes are TRBV2 and TRBJ2-1; 11 nucleotides match TRBD2. Trimming took 6 bases from V and 8 from J; bases not matched to a gene: 9. Germline V gene lookup returns CDR1 SNHLY and CDR2 FYNNEI. The CDR3 covers 15 residues.

This chain connects TRBV9 to TRBJ2-3, with TRBD1 matching 8 bases. Trimming cost V 4 bases and J 6 bases; bases outside gene matches: 13. The CDR3 has 16 amino acids. The germline V gene encodes CDR1 SGDLS and CDR2 YYNGEE. CDR3 protein: CASSFRQGALGDTQYF. The CDR3 DNA is TGTGCCAGCAGCTTTCGGCAGGGGGCTTTAGGTGATACGCAGTATTTT.

This sequence joins TRBV2 and TRBJ2-3; 9 nucleotides line up with TRBD2. CDR1 is SNHLY and CDR2 is FYNNEI in the germline V gene. There are 14 residues in the CDR3. J was trimmed by 4 bases and V by 8 bases; bases with no gene match: 7. Here the CDR3 DNA reads TGTGCCAGCTCCCCGGGACTAGCTCCAGATACGCAGTATTTT. It translates to CASSPGLAPDTQYF.

V gene TRBV6-1 combines with J gene TRBJ2-7; 10 nucleotides line up with TRBD1. This CDR3 has 17 amino acids. The germline V gene has CDR1 MNHNS and CDR2 SASEGT. With V trimmed by 1 base and J by 4 bases, 10 bases remained unmatched. CDR3 DNA: TGTGCCAGCAGTGAAGAGGGGGGACAGGGGATCAGGTACGAGCAGTACTTC. This translates into CASSEEGGQGIRYEQYF.

V usage is TRBV11-3 and J usage is TRBJ2-1; 7 nucleotides line up with TRBD2. The CDR3 is made up of 17 amino acids. V dropped 1 base and J dropped 6; count of bases not matched to a gene: 12. CDR1 SGHNT and CDR2 YENEEA come from the germline V gene. CDR3: CASSLGWGGSGANEQFF. CDR3 sequence (DNA): TGTGCCAGCAGCTTAGGCTGGGGCGGGAGTGGAGCCAATGAGCAGTTCTTC.

The rearrangement links TRBV6-5 to TRBJ1-2; D ambiguous. Deletions cut 6 bases from V and 5 bases from J, with 10 bases between. The germline gives CDR1 MNHEY, CDR2 SVGAGI. The CDR3 sequence is 12 residues long. CDR3 nucleotides: TGTGCCAGCAGATGGACTAGGTATGGCTACACCTTC. It encodes CASRWTRYGYTF.

The chain carries TRBV20-1 and TRBJ2-1, with TRBD2 matching over 10 bases. Per germline, CDR1 DFQATT and CDR2 SNEGSKA (reference sequence). The CDR3 is 16 amino acids. The J segment lost 5 bases and the V segment lost 3 bases, leaving 10 bases of the junction unmatched. CDR3 coding DNA: TGCAGTGCTAGTATCTCCGGGACTAGCGCTCACAATGAGCAGTTCTTC. Its protein is CSASISGTSAHNEQFF.

This chain joins TRBV20-1 and TRBJ1-5; D is undetermined. The CDR3 runs to 15 residues. The V gene's germline CDR1 is DFQATT and CDR2 SNEGSKA (reference sequence). V was pared by 3 bases and J by 0 bases, with 12 bases between. CDR3 coding DNA: TGCAGTGCTAGTCGAGGGCTTCATAGCAATCAGCCCCAGCATTTT. Translated, it gives CSASRGLHSNQPQHF.

This chain links TRBV7-2 with TRBJ2-2; perhaps TRBD2 as D (6 bases). The CDR3 is made up of 14 amino acids. The V end was cut by 7 bases, the J end by 2 bases, with 11 bases between. Germline-derived CDR1 and CDR2 are SGHTA and FQGNSA. CDR3 nucleotide sequence: TGTGCCAGCACCCCTAGCGTAAACACCGGGGAGCTGTTTTTT. It translates to CASTPSVNTGELFF.

This chain joins TRBV11-2 and TRBJ2-7, with D perhaps matching TRBD1 (5 bases). The germline V gene encodes CDR1 SGHAT and CDR2 FQNNGV. The V and J ends lost 0 bases and 2 bases respectively, with 8 bases between them. The CDR3 loop spans 14 amino acids. CDR3 in DNA: TGTGCCAGCAGCTTAGACAGGGTGACCTACGAGCAGTACTTC. This codes for CASSLDRVTYEQYF.

The rearrangement joins TRBV19 to TRBJ2-5; D perhaps matches TRBD1 (6 bases). CDR3 size: 15 residues. The V and J ends lost 5 bases and 5 bases respectively, with 18 bases between them. The V gene's germline CDR1 is LNHDA and CDR2 SQIVND (reference sequence). CDR3 sequence: CASSFTGTSMETQYF. The CDR3 DNA is TGTGCCAGTAGTTTTACCGGGACATCTATGGAGACCCAGTACTTC.

V and J are TRBV19 and TRBJ1-1; perhaps TRBD1 as D (5 bases). Germline CDR1 reads LNHDA; CDR2 reads SQIVND (reference sequence). Trimming shortened V by 1 base and J by 3 bases, and 6 bases separated the two germline ends. There are 13 residues in the CDR3. The CDR3 nucleotides read TGTGCCAGTAGTATAGGCAGGGACACTGAAGCTTTCTTT. Protein product: CASSIGRDTEAFF. The whole variable domain, remainder taken from reference TRBV19 and TRBJ1-1, is DGGITQSPKYLFRKEGQNVTLSCEQNLNHDAMYWYRQDPGQGLRLIYYSQIVNDFQKGDIAEGYSVSREKKESFPLTVTSAQKNPTAFYLCASSIGRDTEAFFGQGTRLTVV.

The V call is TRBV6-5, the J call TRBJ2-3, with 10 nucleotides matching TRBD1. V trimming: 6 bases; J trimming: 7 bases; junction bases outside the gene matches: 4. CDR1 MNHEY and CDR2 SVGAGI come from the germline V gene. This CDR3 comprises 13 residues. The CDR3 here is CASRTGGAYTQYF. In DNA, the CDR3 is TGTGCCAGCAGGACAGGGGGCGCTTATACGCAGTATTTT.

This clone showed up just once. This sequence joins TRBV7-2 and TRBJ1-5; TRBD1 agrees at 8 bases. Germline loops: CDR1 SGHTA, CDR2 FQGNSA. The CDR3 covers 15 residues. Trimming took 1 base from V and 5 from J; bases not matched to a gene: 4. The CDR3 coding sequence is TGTGCCAGCAGCTTAGAGCCAGGGGGCGATCAGCCCCAGCATTTT. Translating gives CASSLEPGGDQPQHF.

This clone was seen only once. The CDR3 DNA is TGTGCCAGTAGTATAGACAGGCTCTCTGGAAACACCATATATTTT. This sequence encodes CASSIDRLSGNTIYF. The V gene is TRBV19, the J gene TRBJ1-3; D remains ambiguous. Germline V gene sequence: CDR1 LNHDA, CDR2 SQIVND (reference sequence). The CDR3 totals 15 residues. Between the trimmed V and J ends, which lost 0 bases and 0 bases, there was a span of 6 bases. Based on the CDR3 plus reference TRBV19 and TRBJ1-3, the full variable domain is DGGITQSPKYLFRKEGQNVTLSCEQNLNHDAMYWYRQDPGQGLRLIYYSQIVNDFQKGDIAEGYSVSREKKESFPLTVTSAQKNPTAFYLCASSIDRLSGNTIYFGEGSWLTVV.

This sequence joins TRBV12-5 and TRBJ2-5; tentatively, D is TRBD1 (6 bases). V dropped 7 bases and J dropped 5 bases, with 17 bases sitting between them. This CDR3 has 14 amino acids. Germline-derived CDR1 and CDR2 are LGHNT and FRNRAP. The CDR3 loop reads CASATAGALETQYF. The CDR3 nucleotides read TGTGCTAGTGCCACTGCAGGGGCCCTGGAGACCCAGTACTTC.

CDR3 protein: CASSLVQNLYNEQFF. CDR3 DNA sequence: TGCGCCAGCAGCTTGGTACAGAACCTCTACAATGAGCAGTTCTTC. The gene calls are TRBV5-1 and TRBJ2-1, with unresolved D. The germline CDR1 and CDR2 sequences are SGHRS and YFSETQ. V shed 0 bases and J shed 3 bases, with 10 bases lying between them. The length of the CDR3 is 15 residues.

The V call is TRBV7-2, the J call TRBJ2-1; 7 positions agree with TRBD2. Germline loops: CDR1 SGHTA, CDR2 FQGNSA. The V segment lost 1 base and the J segment 2 bases; nucleotides outside the gene matches: 5. CDR3 size: 16 residues. The CDR3 spells CASSLVGGRTYNEQFF. The CDR3 coding sequence is TGTGCCAGCAGCTTAGTTGGCGGGAGAACCTACAATGAGCAGTTCTTC.

J is TRBJ1-2 and V is TRBV13; D perhaps matches TRBD1 (6 bases). Trimming shortened V by 1 base and J by 4 bases, and 10 bases separated the two germline ends. The CDR3 is 14 amino acids. CDR1 is PRHDT and CDR2 is FYEKMQ in the germline V gene (reference sequence). CDR3 in DNA: TGTGCCAGCAGCTTAGCAGGGGTGGCCTATGGCTACACCTTC. Translated, it gives CASSLAGVAYGYTF.

This clone was counted once. The V and J genes are TRBV7-2 and TRBJ2-3; 12 nucleotides line up with TRBD2. V lost 6 bases and J lost 10; bases outside the gene matches: 8. The CDR3 has 14 amino acids. CDR1 and CDR2 from the germline V gene are SGHTA and FQGNSA. The CDR3 region is CASRGELAGGPQYF. The CDR3 DNA reads as TGTGCCAGCAGGGGGGAACTAGCGGGAGGCCCGCAGTATTTT.

V gene TRBV9 combines with J gene TRBJ2-7, with TRBD2 identical over 12 bases. The germline V gene has CDR1 SGDLS and CDR2 YYNGEE. V lost 4 bases, J lost 1 base, and 24 bases stayed unmatched. This CDR3 is 22 amino acids long. The CDR3 DNA sequence: TGTGCCAGCAGCTGCCGACACCCGACTAGCGGGAGAATCCCCTTGAGTTCCTACGAGCAGTACTTC. This codes for CASSCRHPTSGRIPLSSYEQYF.

The chain is built from TRBV2 and TRBJ2-1; 11 nucleotides line up with TRBD2. Germline V gives CDR1 SNHLY, CDR2 FYNNEI. The CDR3 totals 15 residues. V was pared by 4 bases and J by 9 bases, with 8 bases of the junction left unmatched. Here the CDR3 DNA reads TGTGCCAGCAGTGGTTTTACTAGCGGGAGTACTGAGCAGTTCTTC. Translating it yields CASSGFTSGSTEQFF.

The V gene is TRBV6-5, the J gene TRBJ1-1; D uncertain. This CDR3 has 13 residues. Germline V gene lookup returns CDR1 MNHEY and CDR2 SVGAGI. V lost 7 bases and J lost 6, with 15 bases in between. CDR3 coding DNA: TGTGCCAGCACCCGTAATGTGGAGTCTGAAGCTTTCTTT. Residues: CASTRNVESEAFF.